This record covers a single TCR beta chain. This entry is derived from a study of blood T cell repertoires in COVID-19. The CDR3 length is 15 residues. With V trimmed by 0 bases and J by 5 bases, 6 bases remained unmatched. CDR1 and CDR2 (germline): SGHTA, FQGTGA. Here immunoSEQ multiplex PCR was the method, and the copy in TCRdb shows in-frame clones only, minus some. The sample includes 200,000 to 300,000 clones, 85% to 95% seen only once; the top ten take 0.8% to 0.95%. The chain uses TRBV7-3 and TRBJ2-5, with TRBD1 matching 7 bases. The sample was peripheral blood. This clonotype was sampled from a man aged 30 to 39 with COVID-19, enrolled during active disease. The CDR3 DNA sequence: TGTGCCAGCAGCTTAACCGGGACAGTGAGGGAGACCCAGTACTTC. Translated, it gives CASSLTGTVRETQYF. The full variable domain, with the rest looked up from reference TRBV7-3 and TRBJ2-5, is GAGVSQTPSNKVTEKGKYVELRCDPISGHTALYWYRQSLGQGPEFLIYFQGTGAADDSGLPNDRFFAVRPEGSVSTLKIQRTERGDSAVYLCASSLTGTVRETQYFGPGTRLLVL.